The next 23 T cell receptor beta chains were all read from a single sample in a study of blood T cell repertoires in COVID-19. The assay was immunoSEQ multiplex PCR, and TCRdb's table has in-frame clones only and misses some. Of around 54,000 clones listed, less than 95% were seen once; the top ten hold about 3.1%. Source material: peripheral blood. The receptor set was obtained from a human donor in a cohort sampled during active COVID-19.

This sequence joins TRBV11-2 and TRBJ2-2; TRBD2 is a possible D gene (5 bases). V was shortened by 2 bases and J by 3 bases, with 10 bases between the two germline ends. This CDR3 comprises 15 residues. Germline V gene data show CDR1 as SGHAT and CDR2 as FQNNGV. The CDR3 sequence: CASSLRLADTGELFF. The CDR3 DNA reads TGTGCCAGCAGCTTACGGCTAGCTGACACCGGGGAGCTGTTTTTT.

V is TRBV23-1 and J is TRBJ2-7, with 7 bases that match TRBD2. TRBV23-1 has ORF status, its function being uncertain. V was pared by 6 bases and J by 7 bases, with 18 bases of the junction left unmatched. The CDR3 covers 16 residues. DNA of the CDR3: TGCGCCAGCAGACCCCTACGGGGGGAGGGGCGGTATGAGCAGTACTTC. Encoded protein: CASRPLRGEGRYEQYF.

This chain links TRBV9 with TRBJ2-7; TRBD2 matches 14 bases. CDR3 length: 15 amino acids. The germline V gene encodes CDR1 SGDLS and CDR2 YYNGEE. The V and J ends lost 4 bases and 3 bases, in that order; junction bases with no gene match: 3. The CDR3 reads CASSTGTSGSYEQYF. The CDR3 DNA sequence: TGTGCCAGCAGCACCGGGACTAGCGGGAGCTACGAGCAGTACTTC.

The sample holds one count of this clone. The V and J genes are TRBV5-4 and TRBJ2-7; 10 nucleotides match TRBD1. Trimming removed 3 bases from V and 12 bases from J; junction bases left unmatched: 9. Germline-derived CDR1 and CDR2 are SGHNT and YYREEE (reference sequence). The CDR3 is 13 residues long. DNA of the CDR3: TGTGCCAGCAGCTCTGGACAGGGGGACATGATGTACTTC. Amino acids: CASSSGQGDMMYF.

This rearrangement joins TRBV7-9 to TRBJ2-5; tentative D call: TRBD2 (6 bases). V dropped 0 bases and J dropped 8 bases, with 13 bases sitting between them. The germline CDR1 and CDR2 sequences are SEHNR and FQNEAQ (reference sequence). The CDR3 has 14 amino acids. CDR3 nucleotide sequence: TGTGCCAGCAGCTTAGCGGGGGGTTTCGGTACCCAGTACTTC. The encoded protein is CASSLAGGFGTQYF.

This chain joins TRBV7-9 and TRBJ2-2; TRBD2 matches at 13 bases. The CDR3 is 15 residues long. Germline loops: CDR1 SEHNR, CDR2 FQNEAQ (reference sequence). V trimming: 7 bases; J trimming: 6 bases; junction bases outside the gene matches: 5. CDR3 residues: CASTDGLAGAGELFF. CDR3 DNA sequence: TGTGCCAGCACGGACGGACTAGCGGGAGCCGGGGAGCTGTTTTTT.

The chain has TRBV10-1 and TRBJ1-1; a weak D match, TRBD1 (6 bases). V lost 4 bases, J lost 8 bases, and 8 bases lay in between. Germline CDR1 reads WNHNN; CDR2 reads SYGVQD (reference sequence). This CDR3 is built from 11 residues. CDR3 amino acids: CASSGGQEAFF. CDR3 nucleotide sequence: TGCGCCAGCAGTGGCGGACAGGAAGCTTTCTTT.

The rearrangement uses TRBV13 and TRBJ1-3; D perhaps matches TRBD1 (6 bases). Germline V gives CDR1 PRHDT, CDR2 FYEKMQ (reference sequence). V shed 5 bases and J shed 4 bases, with 15 bases lying between them. The length of the CDR3 is 15 residues. Here the CDR3 reads CASSPGQYQGNTIYF. The CDR3 nucleotides read TGTGCCAGCAGCCCCGGACAGTACCAGGGAAACACCATATATTTT.

V and J are TRBV10-2 and TRBJ1-5; unclear D gene. V dropped 2 bases and J dropped 5 bases, with 7 bases sitting between them. The CDR3 extends over 13 amino acids. Germline values: CDR1 WSHSY, CDR2 SAAADI. This chain's CDR3 is CASSENGDQPQHF. Here the CDR3 DNA reads TGCGCCAGCAGTGAGAACGGGGATCAGCCCCAGCATTTT.

This clone showed up just once. The genes are TRBV5-1 and TRBJ2-5, with D hard to call. Germline CDR1 and CDR2: SGHRS and YFSETQ. The ends were cut back, 2 bases at V and 0 bases at J, with 5 bases in the middle. CDR3 length equals 13 residues. CDR3 region: CASSFSYQETQYF. The CDR3 nucleotides read TGCGCCAGCAGCTTTTCGTACCAAGAGACCCAGTACTTC.

The chain carries TRBV5-1 and TRBJ2-6; 7 positions agree with TRBD1. With V trimmed by 4 bases and J by 0 bases, 4 bases remained unmatched. The CDR3 is made up of 16 amino acids. Germline V gene lookup returns CDR1 SGHRS and CDR2 YFSETQ. CDR3 DNA: TGCGCCAGCAGCATCACAGGGGACTCTGGGGCCAACGTCCTGACTTTC. Amino acids: CASSITGDSGANVLTF.

The genes are TRBV30 and TRBJ2-7, with a possible D match to TRBD2 (6 bases). Per germline, CDR1 GTSNPN and CDR2 SVGIG (reference sequence). This CDR3 comprises 15 residues. V lost 4 bases to trimming and J lost 7 bases, with 23 bases between them. The CDR3 DNA reads as TGTGCCTGGACCAACCCGGGACTGGGGTTTGTTGAGCAGTACTTC. It encodes CAWTNPGLGFVEQYF.

The chain couples TRBV4-1 to TRBJ1-1, with D possibly being TRBD1 (6 bases). CDR1 and CDR2 from the germline V gene are MGHRA and YSYEKL. The CDR3 has 18 residues. Trimming took off 0 bases at V and 4 bases at J, with 21 bases between the two ends. This CDR3 is CASSQEGGAGGYRTEAFF. CDR3 bases: TGCGCCAGCAGCCAAGAAGGGGGAGCGGGGGGCTATCGCACTGAAGCTTTCTTT.

V usage is TRBV19 and J usage is TRBJ2-3; D is unresolved. Deletions cut 5 bases from V and 0 bases from J, with 6 bases between. The V gene's germline CDR1 is LNHDA and CDR2 SQIVND (reference sequence). The CDR3 spans 13 residues. CDR3 protein: CASSLSSTDTQYF. The CDR3 region has the DNA TGTGCCAGTAGTTTGTCGAGCACAGATACGCAGTATTTT.

The chain links TRBV10-1 to TRBJ2-3; TRBD2 might be the D (6 bases). The germline V and J ends were trimmed by 7 bases and 8 bases, with 19 bases remaining between them. Per the germline V gene, CDR1 is WNHNN and CDR2 is SYGVQD (reference sequence). The CDR3 sequence is 14 residues long. The CDR3 here is CASKAGLTGGTQYF. The DNA for the CDR3 is TGCGCCAGCAAAGCGGGCCTAACGGGTGGTACGCAGTATTTT.

The chain couples TRBV7-9 to TRBJ2-7, with D unresolved. Germline V lookup: CDR1 SEHNR, CDR2 FQNEAQ (reference sequence). V lost 5 bases, J lost 0 bases, and 8 bases lay in between. The CDR3 is made up of 13 amino acids. The CDR3 spells CASSKPGSYEQYF. The CDR3 nucleotides read TGTGCCAGCAGCAAGCCTGGCTCCTACGAGCAGTACTTC. Combining the CDR3 with reference TRBV7-9 and TRBJ2-7 gives the whole variable domain DTGVSQNPRHKITKRGQNVTFRCDPISEHNRLYWYRQTLGQGPEFLTYFQNEAQLEKSRLLSDRFSAERPKGSFSTLEIQRTEQGDSAMYLCASSKPGSYEQYFGPGTRLTVT.

V is TRBV28 and J is TRBJ2-5; maybe TRBD2 (5 bases). This CDR3 region has 18 residues. V lost 7 bases and J 6 bases, leaving 30 bases between the germline ends. Per germline, CDR1 MDHEN and CDR2 SYDVKM. The CDR3 spells CASTPLGRDPEPEKTQYF. Written as DNA, the CDR3 is TGTGCCAGCACCCCACTAGGACGAGATCCCGAGCCTGAGAAGACCCAGTACTTC. Full variable domain (missing parts from reference TRBV28 and TRBJ2-5): DVKVTQSSRYLVKRTGEKVFLECVQDMDHENMFWYRQDPGLGLRLIYFSYDVKMKEKGDIPEGYSVSREKKERFSLILESASTNQTSMYLCASTPLGRDPEPEKTQYFGPGTRLLVL.

The rearrangement joins TRBV7-9 to TRBJ1-2; D is ambiguous. Between the trimmed V and J ends, which lost 2 bases and 2 bases, there was a span of 15 bases. Looked up from germline, CDR1 is SEHNR and CDR2 is FQNEAQ (reference sequence). This CDR3 has 16 residues. CDR3 sequence reads: CASSLMGGAENYGYTF. CDR3 in DNA: TGTGCCAGCAGCTTAATGGGAGGAGCGGAGAACTATGGCTACACCTTC.

The rearrangement uses TRBV9 and TRBJ2-1; tentatively, D is TRBD2 (5 bases). The CDR3 is 14 amino acids. Germline lookup yields CDR1 SGDLS and CDR2 YYNGEE. V was cut by 7 bases and J by 0 bases, with 11 bases left in between. The CDR3 DNA sequence: TGTGCCAGCGCGGACTCGAGCTCCTACAATGAGCAGTTCTTC. It specifies CASADSSSYNEQFF.

This chain joins TRBV9 and TRBJ2-3; 12 positions match TRBD2. The CDR3 is 16 residues long. Germline V gene sequence: CDR1 SGDLS, CDR2 YYNGEE. Trimming cost V 4 bases and J 3 bases; bases outside gene matches: 6. CDR3 sequence: CASSTLAGGTTDTQYF. The CDR3 DNA reads as TGTGCCAGCAGCACCCTAGCGGGAGGGACGACAGATACGCAGTATTTT.

This chain connects TRBV7-3 to TRBJ2-7; D is perhaps TRBD1 (6 bases). This CDR3 comprises 15 residues. In germline, CDR1 is SGHTA, CDR2 FQGTGA. Trimming removed 4 bases from V and 0 bases from J, with 13 bases in between. In DNA, the CDR3 is TGTGCCAGCAGCTCGACGTGGACAGACTCCTACGAGCAGTACTTC. Its protein product is CASSSTWTDSYEQYF.

The chain uses TRBV6-2 or TRBV6-3 and TRBJ1-5, with 9 bases fitting TRBD1. Per the germline V gene, CDR1 is MNHEY and CDR2 is SVGEGT. The CDR3 covers 16 residues. Trimming cost V 6 bases and J 7 bases; bases outside gene matches: 13. Here the CDR3 reads CASSTMDRGKEQPQHF. The CDR3 nucleotides read TGTGCCAGCAGCACTATGGACAGGGGAAAGGAACAGCCCCAGCATTTT.

The V and J genes are TRBV27 and TRBJ2-1, with 7 positions matching TRBD1. Germline V CDR1 and CDR2: MNHEY, SMNVEV (reference sequence). V was clipped by 5 bases and J by 0 bases; unmatched bases: 4. This CDR3 has 15 amino acids. The CDR3: CASSTQGSSYNEQFF. The CDR3 DNA sequence: TGTGCCAGCAGTACACAGGGGAGCTCCTACAATGAGCAGTTCTTC.